Below, 21 T cell receptor beta chains from the same sample are listed, as sequenced in a study of T cell responses to AZD1222 COVID-19 vaccine (TCRdb year 2021). The method was the immunoSEQ multiplex PCR assay. Drawn from immuneACCESS, this table holds only the in-frame rearrangements with V and J called that TCRdb kept. Clones are partly lost; checked studies trace under half to an unresolved V gene and leave the rest unexplained. The sample yields 150,000 or so clones; about nine tenths were counted once. The ten top clones hold 4.5% to 6.5% of the sample. The sample's time point label is to be understood as: baseline before first vaccination. The sample here was peripheral blood, taken on day 0 of AZD1222 vaccination. Receptors were obtained from an adult in good health.

This chain joins TRBV28 and TRBJ1-5; D gene unclear. Germline CDR1 and CDR2: MDHEN and SYDVKM. V gave up 3 bases and J gave up 11 bases, with 14 bases separating them. The CDR3 covers 13 residues. This CDR3 reads CASSLVEKKAQHF. The CDR3 DNA reads as TGTGCCAGCAGTTTGGTTGAGAAGAAGGCCCAGCATTTT.

The sample holds a few counts of this clone. The chain has TRBV12-3 or TRBV12-4 and TRBJ2-7; D uncertain. CDR3 length: 12 residues. V lost 5 bases and J lost 3, with 8 bases in between. DNA for the CDR3: TGTGCCAGCAGTCTAAACAACTACGAGCAGTACTTC. Protein product: CASSLNNYEQYF.

This clone was observed a few times. CDR3 loop: CASSPSGHGPSSPLHF. CDR3 nucleotide sequence: TGTGCCAGCAGCCCGTCTGGACACGGACCGAGTTCACCCCTCCACTTT. V is TRBV5-4 and J is TRBJ1-6, with D maybe TRBD1 (5 bases). V lost 4 bases to trimming and J lost 9 bases, with 20 bases between them. Germline CDR1 reads SGHNT; CDR2 reads YYREEE (reference sequence). The CDR3 is 16 residues long.

The chain uses TRBV6-6 and TRBJ1-2; possible D gene TRBD1, 5 bases. With 4 bases removed from V and 5 bases from J, the gap between germline ends came to 11 bases. The germline V gene has CDR1 MNHNY and CDR2 SVGAGI (reference sequence). The CDR3 has 13 residues. CDR3 residues: CASSLTDIYGYTF. In DNA form, the CDR3 reads TGTGCCAGCAGTTTGACAGATATTTATGGCTACACCTTC.

The chain links TRBV29-1 to TRBJ2-3; 7 nucleotides match TRBD2. This CDR3 spans 14 amino acids. Losses at the gene ends were 6 bases for V and 2 bases for J; bases not matched to a gene: 8. CDR1 is SQVTM, CDR2 ANQGSEA, per germline. The CDR3 coding sequence is TGCAGCGTCGAAAGCGGGGAAGCCACAGATACGCAGTATTTT. The encoded protein is CSVESGEATDTQYF.

The chain uses TRBV25-1 and TRBJ2-7, with D tentatively TRBD1 (5 bases). Germline V gene lookup returns CDR1 MGHDK and CDR2 SYGVNS. V dropped 6 bases and J dropped 0 bases, with 9 bases sitting between them. The CDR3 has 13 residues. DNA for the CDR3: TGTGCCAGCAGCCTGACAGCCTCCTACGAGCAGTACTTC. Its protein is CASSLTASYEQYF.

This chain links TRBV11-2 with TRBJ2-1; 8 nucleotides align to TRBD1. J gave up 2 bases and V 1 base, and 4 bases lay outside the gene matches. The CDR3 loop spans 16 amino acids. Germline V gene data show CDR1 as SGHAT and CDR2 as FQNNGV. The CDR3 region has the DNA TGTGCCAGCAGCTTAGGGACAGGGTTAGCCTACAATGAGCAGTTCTTC. Its protein is CASSLGTGLAYNEQFF.

This chain connects TRBV15 to TRBJ2-3; 9 bases match TRBD1. CDR3 size: 16 residues. Germline V gives CDR1 LNHNV, CDR2 YYDKDF (reference sequence). J gave up 6 bases and V 1 base, and 8 bases lay outside the gene matches. This CDR3 is CATSRGRGQGTDTQYF. CDR3 DNA sequence: TGTGCCACCAGCAGAGGGAGGGGACAGGGTACGGATACGCAGTATTTT.

The chain is built from TRBV7-9 and TRBJ1-3, with D unclear. The CDR3 contains 13 residues. Per germline, CDR1 SEHNR and CDR2 FQNEAQ (reference sequence). V lost 1 base, J lost 4 bases, and 5 bases lay in between. DNA of the CDR3: TGTGCCAGCAGCTTAGGCTCCGGAAACACCATATATTTT. It yields the protein CASSLGSGNTIYF.

The chain uses TRBV11-3 and TRBJ2-7; maybe TRBD1 (5 bases). CDR1 SGHNT and CDR2 YENEEA come from the germline V gene. V was clipped by 7 bases and J by 7 bases, with 20 bases between them. The CDR3 has 14 residues. The CDR3 DNA reads TGTGCCAGCACCCAGCCGACAGTCGCGGAGGAGCAGTACTTC. This translates into CASTQPTVAEEQYF. The variable domain in full, with the rest retrieved from reference TRBV11-3 and TRBJ2-7, is EAGVVQSPRYKIIEKKQPVAFWCNPISGHNTLYWYLQNLGQGPELLIRYENEEAVDDSQLPKDRFSAERLKGVDSTLKIQPAELGDSAVYLCASTQPTVAEEQYFGPGTRLTVT.

The CDR3 loop is CASSPLGSEQYF. CDR3 in DNA: TGTGCCAGCAGTCCACTAGGGTCCGAGCAGTACTTC. This chain links TRBV12-3 or TRBV12-4 with TRBJ2-7; D perhaps matches TRBD2 (5 bases). The CDR3 covers 12 residues. Trimming took 5 bases from V and 6 from J, leaving 11 bases between them.

The chain combines TRBV6-1 with TRBJ2-5; 9 bases map to TRBD1. The CDR3 extends over 15 amino acids. Germline V gene data show CDR1 as MNHNS and CDR2 as SASEGT. V gave up 3 bases and J gave up 5 bases; unmatched junction bases: 7. The CDR3 bases are TGTGCCAGCAGTGAGGGACAGGGTGGTGGGGAGACCCAGTACTTC. Its protein is CASSEGQGGGETQYF.

The chain joins TRBV7-8 to TRBJ2-7, with 10 positions matching TRBD2. CDR3 size: 13 residues. The germline CDR1 and CDR2 sequences are SGHVS and FQNEAQ. V trimming: 5 bases; J trimming: 6 bases; junction bases outside the gene matches: 4. The CDR3 DNA sequence: TGTGCCAGCAGCCAGCGGGAGGGGCGCGAGCAGTACTTC. Its translation: CASSQREGREQYF.

J is TRBJ2-7 and V is TRBV19; TRBD1 agrees at 10 bases. Trimming took 3 bases from V and 2 from J; bases not matched to a gene: 7. The CDR3 is 16 residues long. Germline V gives CDR1 LNHDA, CDR2 SQIVND (reference sequence). The CDR3 is CASSILPGQGPYEQYF. CDR3 in DNA: TGTGCCAGTAGTATTTTACCGGGACAGGGGCCCTACGAGCAGTACTTC.

This clone was seen more than once but under ten times. This rearrangement joins TRBV11-1 to TRBJ1-1; D unclear. The CDR3 is 15 amino acids. V was shortened by 7 bases and J by 0 bases, with 15 bases between the two germline ends. Germline assignment: CDR1 SGHAT and CDR2 FQDESV (reference sequence). The DNA of the CDR3 is TGTGCCAGCACCCGAGTGATGGGCATGAACACTGAAGCTTTCTTT. This encodes CASTRVMGMNTEAFF.

The chain recombines TRBV10-3 with TRBJ1-2; D uncertain. CDR3 length: 15 amino acids. CDR1 is ENHRY, CDR2 SYGVKD, per germline. The ends were cut back, 0 bases at V and 8 bases at J, with 16 bases in the middle. In nucleotides, the CDR3 is TGTGCCATCAGTGAGTCGGTGGGTGAAGTCTCGGGCTACACCTTC. Amino acid sequence: CAISESVGEVSGYTF.

A note on this clone: Distinct nucleotide sequences in the sample also encode this CDR3. The chain recombines TRBV5-4 with TRBJ2-5, with 7 bases that match TRBD2. The CDR3 extends over 13 amino acids. From germline, CDR1 is SGHNT and CDR2 YYREEE (reference sequence). The V and J ends lost 3 bases and 2 bases, in that order; junction bases with no gene match: 1. CDR3 sequence: CASSSGGQETQYF. CDR3 sequence (DNA): TGTGCCAGCAGCTCGGGGGGACAAGAGACCCAGTACTTC.

J is TRBJ2-7 and V is TRBV2; D unclear. Germline values: CDR1 SNHLY, CDR2 FYNNEI. There are 14 residues in the CDR3. Trimming removed 8 bases at V and 2 bases at J, with 16 bases between. The DNA of the CDR3 is TGTGCCAGCCGCAACTGGAGATCAACCTACGAGCAGTACTTC. Translating it yields CASRNWRSTYEQYF.

The V and J genes are TRBV7-2 and TRBJ1-1; TRBD1 is a possible D gene (5 bases). The length of the CDR3 is 13 residues. Trimming pared 11 bases from V and 3 bases from J, leaving 16 bases between. Germline V CDR1 and CDR2: SGHTA, FQGNSA. The CDR3 DNA reads TGTGCCTCAACGGGGCAATGGCACACTGAAGCTTTCTTT. It codes for CASTGQWHTEAFF.

The chain links TRBV19 to TRBJ1-5; a possible D gene is TRBD1 (5 bases). Germline lookup yields CDR1 LNHDA and CDR2 SQIVND (reference sequence). The CDR3 loop spans 15 amino acids. With 0 bases removed from V and 5 bases from J, the gap between germline ends came to 11 bases. The CDR3 loop reads CASSIEPGPDQPQHF. CDR3 nucleotides: TGTGCCAGTAGTATAGAGCCAGGGCCTGATCAGCCCCAGCATTTT.

The chain joins TRBV28 to TRBJ1-2; D possibly corresponds to TRBD1 (5 bases). V lost 7 bases and J lost 4, with 13 bases in between. The CDR3 extends over 13 amino acids. Germline CDR1 MDHEN, CDR2 SYDVKM. CDR3 bases: TGTGCCAGCACCGTTTCAGGGTTCTATGGCTACACCTTC. It is translated as CASTVSGFYGYTF.